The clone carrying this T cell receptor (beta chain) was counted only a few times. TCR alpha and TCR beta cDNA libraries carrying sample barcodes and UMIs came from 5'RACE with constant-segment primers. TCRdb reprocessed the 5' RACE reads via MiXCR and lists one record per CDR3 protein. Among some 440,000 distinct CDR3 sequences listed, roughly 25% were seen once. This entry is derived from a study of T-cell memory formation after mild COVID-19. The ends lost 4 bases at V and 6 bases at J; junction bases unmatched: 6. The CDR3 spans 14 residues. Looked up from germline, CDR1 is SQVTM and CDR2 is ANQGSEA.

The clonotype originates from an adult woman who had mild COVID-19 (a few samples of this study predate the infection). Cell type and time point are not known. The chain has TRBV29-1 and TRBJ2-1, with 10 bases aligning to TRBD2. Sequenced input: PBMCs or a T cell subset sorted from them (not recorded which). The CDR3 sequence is CSVVGLAGANEQFF. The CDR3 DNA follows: TGCAGCGTTGTGGGGCTAGCGGGAGCCAATGAGCAGTTCTTC.